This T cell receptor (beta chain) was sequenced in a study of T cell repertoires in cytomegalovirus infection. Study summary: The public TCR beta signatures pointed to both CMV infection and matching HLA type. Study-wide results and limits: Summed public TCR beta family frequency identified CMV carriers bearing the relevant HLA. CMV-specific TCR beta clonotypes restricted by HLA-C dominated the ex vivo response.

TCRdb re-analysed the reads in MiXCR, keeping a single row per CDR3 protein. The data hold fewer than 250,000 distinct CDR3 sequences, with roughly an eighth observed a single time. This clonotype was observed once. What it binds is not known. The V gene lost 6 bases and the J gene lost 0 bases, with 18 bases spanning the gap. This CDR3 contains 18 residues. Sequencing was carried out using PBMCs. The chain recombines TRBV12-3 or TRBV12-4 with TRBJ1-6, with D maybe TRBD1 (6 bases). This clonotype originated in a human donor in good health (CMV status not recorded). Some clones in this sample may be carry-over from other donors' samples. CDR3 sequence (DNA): TGTGCCAGCAGAAAGGATGGGGGGCGAGACTCCTATAATTCACCCCTCCACTTT. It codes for CASRKDGGRDSYNSPLHF.